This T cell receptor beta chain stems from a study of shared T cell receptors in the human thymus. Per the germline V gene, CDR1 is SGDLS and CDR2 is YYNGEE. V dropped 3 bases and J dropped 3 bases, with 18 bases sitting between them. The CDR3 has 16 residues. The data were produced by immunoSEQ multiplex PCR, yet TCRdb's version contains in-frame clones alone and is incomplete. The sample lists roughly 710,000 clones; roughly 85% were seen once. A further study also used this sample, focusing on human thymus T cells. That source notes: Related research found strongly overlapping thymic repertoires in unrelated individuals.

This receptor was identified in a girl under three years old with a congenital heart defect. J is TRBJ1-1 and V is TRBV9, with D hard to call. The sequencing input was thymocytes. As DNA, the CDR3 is TGTGCCAGCAGCGCCACACTACCCCTGGAGGACACTGAAGCTTTCTTT. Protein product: CASSATLPLEDTEAFF.